This T cell receptor beta chain came from a study of human T cells and chemical hapten exposure. Study context: Alopecia universalis, totalis or areata was present in patients who were mostly female. Study observations and caveats: The number of TCRs above 1 in 1000 frequency did not change after DPC sensitization.

Under the authors' procedure: A per-sample median of around 100,000 TCRs was observed, with a range of roughly 20,000 to 750,000. TCRdb used MiXCR to reprocess the RACE reads, holding one entry per CDR3 protein. The V and J calls come from TCRdb's annotation, not from the publication. The sample shows approximately 96,000 distinct CDR3 sequences, 7% to 10% of them seen only once. This clonotype has ten or more counts. What it binds is not known. CDR1 and CDR2 from the germline V gene are MDHEN and SYDVKM. CDR3 length equals 12 residues. The germline V and J ends were trimmed by 9 bases and 4 bases, with 13 bases remaining between them. Stated time point: patch test 2, 6 weeks after DPC sensitization. As to treatment: therapeutic diphenylcyclopropenone sensitization with weekly scalp DPC.

The chain links TRBV28 to TRBJ2-7, with D perhaps TRBD2 (6 bases). The source was whole blood, collected in connection with sensitization to the hapten diphenylcyclopropenone (DPC). The sequence derives from a woman in her forties with alopecia areata. Some clones in this sample may be carry-over from other donors' samples. The CDR3: CASNSGFYEQYF. CDR3 bases: TGTGCCAGTAACAGCGGGTTTTACGAGCAGTACTTC.